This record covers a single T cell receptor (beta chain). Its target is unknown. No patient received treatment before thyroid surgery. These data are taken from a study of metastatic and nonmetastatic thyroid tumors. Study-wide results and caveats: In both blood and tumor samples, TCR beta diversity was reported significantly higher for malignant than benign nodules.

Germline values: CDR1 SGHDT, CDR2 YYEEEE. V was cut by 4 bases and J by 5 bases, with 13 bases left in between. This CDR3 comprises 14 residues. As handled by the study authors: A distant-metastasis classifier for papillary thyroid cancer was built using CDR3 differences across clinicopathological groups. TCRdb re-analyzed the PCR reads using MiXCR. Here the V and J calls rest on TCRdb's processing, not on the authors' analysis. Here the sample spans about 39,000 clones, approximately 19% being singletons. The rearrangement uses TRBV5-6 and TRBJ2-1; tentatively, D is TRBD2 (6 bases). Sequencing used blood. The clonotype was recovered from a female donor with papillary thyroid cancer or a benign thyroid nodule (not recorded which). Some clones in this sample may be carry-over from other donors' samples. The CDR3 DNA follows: TGTGCCAGCAGCGGACCGGGAGAGAACAATGAGCAGTTCTTC. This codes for CASSGPGENNEQFF.